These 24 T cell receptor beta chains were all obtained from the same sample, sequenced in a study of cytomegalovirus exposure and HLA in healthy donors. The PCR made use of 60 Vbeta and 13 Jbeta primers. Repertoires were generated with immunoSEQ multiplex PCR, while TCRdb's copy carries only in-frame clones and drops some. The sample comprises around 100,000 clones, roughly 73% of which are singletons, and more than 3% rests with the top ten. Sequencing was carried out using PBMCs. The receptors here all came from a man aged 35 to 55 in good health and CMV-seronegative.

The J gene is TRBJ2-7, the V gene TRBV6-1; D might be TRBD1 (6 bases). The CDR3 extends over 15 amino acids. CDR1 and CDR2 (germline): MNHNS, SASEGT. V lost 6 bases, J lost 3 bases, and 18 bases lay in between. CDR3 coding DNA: TGTGCCAGCAGCCCCAGGACAGTGACCCGCTACGAGCAGTACTTC. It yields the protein CASSPRTVTRYEQYF.

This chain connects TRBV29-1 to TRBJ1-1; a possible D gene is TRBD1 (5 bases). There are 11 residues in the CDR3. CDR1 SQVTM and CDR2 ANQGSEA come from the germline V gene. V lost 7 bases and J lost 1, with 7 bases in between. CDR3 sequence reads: CSGGQNTEAFF. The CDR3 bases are TGCAGCGGGGGCCAGAACACTGAAGCTTTCTTT.

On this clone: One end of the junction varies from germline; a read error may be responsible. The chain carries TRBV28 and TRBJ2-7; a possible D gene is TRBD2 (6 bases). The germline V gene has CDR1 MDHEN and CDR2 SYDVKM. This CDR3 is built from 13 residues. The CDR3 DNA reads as TGTGCCAGCAGGGGGGGTTGGAGAGGCGAGCAGCACTTC. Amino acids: CASRGGWRGEQHF.

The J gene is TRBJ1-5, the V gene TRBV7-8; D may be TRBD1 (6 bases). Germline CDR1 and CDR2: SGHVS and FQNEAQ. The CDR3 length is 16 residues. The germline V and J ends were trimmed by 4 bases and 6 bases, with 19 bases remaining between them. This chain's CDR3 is CASSSQQQGLVQPQHF. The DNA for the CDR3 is TGTGCCAGCAGCTCCCAACAACAGGGTTTAGTTCAGCCCCAGCATTTT.

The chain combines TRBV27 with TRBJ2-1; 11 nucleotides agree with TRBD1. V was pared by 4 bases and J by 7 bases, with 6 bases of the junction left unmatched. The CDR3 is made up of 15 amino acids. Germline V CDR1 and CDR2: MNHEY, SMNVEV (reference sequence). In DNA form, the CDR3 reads TGTGCCAGCAGTTCCAGGACAGGGGGCATTAATGAGCAGTTCTTC. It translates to CASSSRTGGINEQFF.

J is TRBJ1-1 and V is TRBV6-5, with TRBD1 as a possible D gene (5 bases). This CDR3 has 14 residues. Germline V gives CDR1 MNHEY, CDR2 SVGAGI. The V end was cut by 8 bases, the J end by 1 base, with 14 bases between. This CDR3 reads CASEPGMRNTEAFF. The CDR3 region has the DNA TGTGCCAGCGAGCCAGGGATGAGGAACACTGAAGCTTTCTTT.

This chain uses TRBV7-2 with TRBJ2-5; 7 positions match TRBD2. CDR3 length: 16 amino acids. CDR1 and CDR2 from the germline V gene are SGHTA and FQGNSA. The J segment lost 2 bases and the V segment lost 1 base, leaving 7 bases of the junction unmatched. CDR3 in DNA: TGTGCCAGCAGCTTAGTGGGGAGCGGGATGCAAGAGACCCAGTACTTC. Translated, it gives CASSLVGSGMQETQYF.

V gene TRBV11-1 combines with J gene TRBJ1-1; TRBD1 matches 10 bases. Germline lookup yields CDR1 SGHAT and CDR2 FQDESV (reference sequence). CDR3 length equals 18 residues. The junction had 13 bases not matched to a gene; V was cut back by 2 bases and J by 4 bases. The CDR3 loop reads CASSLMIGGTGESTEAFF. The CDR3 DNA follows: TGTGCCAGCAGCTTAATGATAGGCGGGACAGGGGAGAGCACTGAAGCTTTCTTT.

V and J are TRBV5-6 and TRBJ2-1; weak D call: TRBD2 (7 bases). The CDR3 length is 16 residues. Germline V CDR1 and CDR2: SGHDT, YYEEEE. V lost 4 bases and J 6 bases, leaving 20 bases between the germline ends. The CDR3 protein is CASSLGASGGPNEQFF. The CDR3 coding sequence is TGTGCCAGCAGCCTGGGGGCGTCGGGGGGCCCCAATGAGCAGTTCTTC.

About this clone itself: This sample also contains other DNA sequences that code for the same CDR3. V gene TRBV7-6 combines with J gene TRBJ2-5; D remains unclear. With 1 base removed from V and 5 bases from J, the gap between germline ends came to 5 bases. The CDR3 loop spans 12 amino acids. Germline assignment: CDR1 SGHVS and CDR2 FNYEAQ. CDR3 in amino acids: CASSLGAETQYF. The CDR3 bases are TGTGCCAGCAGCTTAGGTGCGGAGACCCAGTACTTC.

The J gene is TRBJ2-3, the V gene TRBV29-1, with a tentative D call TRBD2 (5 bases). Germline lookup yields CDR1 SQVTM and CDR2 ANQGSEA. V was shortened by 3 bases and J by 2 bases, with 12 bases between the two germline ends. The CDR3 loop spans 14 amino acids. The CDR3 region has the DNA TGCAGCGTTGACTCTGGACTTCTCACAGATACGCAGTATTTT. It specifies CSVDSGLLTDTQYF.

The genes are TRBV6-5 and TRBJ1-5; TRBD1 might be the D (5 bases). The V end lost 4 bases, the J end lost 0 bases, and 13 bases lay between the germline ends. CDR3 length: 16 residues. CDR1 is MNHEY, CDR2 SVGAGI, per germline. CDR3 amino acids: CASSSYGHLSNQPQHF. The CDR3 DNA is TGTGCCAGCAGTTCGTATGGACACCTTAGCAATCAGCCCCAGCATTTT.

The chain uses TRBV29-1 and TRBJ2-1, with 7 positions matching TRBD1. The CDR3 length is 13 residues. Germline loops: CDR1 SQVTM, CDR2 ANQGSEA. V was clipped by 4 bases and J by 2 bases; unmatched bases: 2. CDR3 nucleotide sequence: TGCAGCGTTGCGCAGGGGGCCTACAATGAGCAGTTCTTC. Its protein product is CSVAQGAYNEQFF.

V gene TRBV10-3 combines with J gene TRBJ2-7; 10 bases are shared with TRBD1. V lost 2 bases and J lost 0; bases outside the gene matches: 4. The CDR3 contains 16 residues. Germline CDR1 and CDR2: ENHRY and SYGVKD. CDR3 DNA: TGTGCCATCAGTGAGCTGGGACAGGGGATCTCCTACGAGCAGTACTTC. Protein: CAISELGQGISYEQYF.

CDR3: CASSYSSPRYGYTF. Written as DNA, the CDR3 is TGTGCCAGCAGTTACTCGAGCCCACGCTATGGCTACACCTTC. The J gene is TRBJ1-2, the V gene TRBV6-5; no clear D. Trimming cost V 0 bases and J 4 bases, with 9 bases left between them. Germline lookup yields CDR1 MNHEY and CDR2 SVGAGI. This CDR3 is 14 amino acids long.

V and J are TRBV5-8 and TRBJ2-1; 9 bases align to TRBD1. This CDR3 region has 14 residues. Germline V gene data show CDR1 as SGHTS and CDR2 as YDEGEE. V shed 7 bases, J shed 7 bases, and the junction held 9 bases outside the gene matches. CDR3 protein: CASGTGTGRNEQFF. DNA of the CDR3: TGTGCCAGCGGAACCGGGACAGGGAGGAATGAGCAGTTCTTC.

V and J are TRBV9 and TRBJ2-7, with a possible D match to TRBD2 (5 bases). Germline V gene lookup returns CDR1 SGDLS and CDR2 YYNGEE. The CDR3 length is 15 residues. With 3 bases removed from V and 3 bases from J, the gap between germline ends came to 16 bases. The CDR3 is CASSAGFAGGYEQYF. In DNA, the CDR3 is TGTGCCAGCAGCGCCGGGTTTGCTGGAGGCTACGAGCAGTACTTC.

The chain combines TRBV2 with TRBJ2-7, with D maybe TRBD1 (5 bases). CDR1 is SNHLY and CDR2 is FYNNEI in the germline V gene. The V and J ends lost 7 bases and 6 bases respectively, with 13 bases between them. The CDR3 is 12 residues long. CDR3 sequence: CASTQASSEQYF. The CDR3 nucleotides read TGTGCCAGCACACAGGCCTCGTCCGAGCAGTACTTC.

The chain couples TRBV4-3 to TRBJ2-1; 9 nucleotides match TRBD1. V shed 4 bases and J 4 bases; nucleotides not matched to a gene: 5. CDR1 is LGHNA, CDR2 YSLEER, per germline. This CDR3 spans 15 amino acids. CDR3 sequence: CASSPGTGRYNEQFF. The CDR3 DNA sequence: TGCGCCAGCAGCCCGGGGACAGGGCGTTACAATGAGCAGTTCTTC.

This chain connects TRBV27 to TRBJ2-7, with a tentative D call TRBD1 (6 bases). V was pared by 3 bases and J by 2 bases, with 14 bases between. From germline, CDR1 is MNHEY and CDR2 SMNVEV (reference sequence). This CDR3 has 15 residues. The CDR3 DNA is TGTGCCAGCAGTTTCGGGAACCGACAGGCCTACGAGCAGTACTTC. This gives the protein CASSFGNRQAYEQYF.

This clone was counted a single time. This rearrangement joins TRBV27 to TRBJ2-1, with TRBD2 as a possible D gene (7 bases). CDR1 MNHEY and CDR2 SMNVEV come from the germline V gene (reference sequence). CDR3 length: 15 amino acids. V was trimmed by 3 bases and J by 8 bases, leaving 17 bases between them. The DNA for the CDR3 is TGTGCCAGCAGTTTGCGGAGGGGGGGCGTTGATGAGCAGTTCTTC. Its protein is CASSLRRGGVDEQFF.

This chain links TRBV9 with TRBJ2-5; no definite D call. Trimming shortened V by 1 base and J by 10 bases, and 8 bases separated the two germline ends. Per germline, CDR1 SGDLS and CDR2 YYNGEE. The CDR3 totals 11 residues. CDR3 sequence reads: CASSVSGIQYF. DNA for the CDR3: TGTGCCAGCAGCGTATCAGGAATCCAGTACTTC.

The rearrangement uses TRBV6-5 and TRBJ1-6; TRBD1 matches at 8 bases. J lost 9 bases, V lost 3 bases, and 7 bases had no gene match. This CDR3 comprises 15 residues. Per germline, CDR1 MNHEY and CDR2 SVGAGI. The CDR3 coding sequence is TGTGCCAGCAGTTATGGGACAGGAGCTTCTTCACCCCTCCACTTT. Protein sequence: CASSYGTGASSPLHF.

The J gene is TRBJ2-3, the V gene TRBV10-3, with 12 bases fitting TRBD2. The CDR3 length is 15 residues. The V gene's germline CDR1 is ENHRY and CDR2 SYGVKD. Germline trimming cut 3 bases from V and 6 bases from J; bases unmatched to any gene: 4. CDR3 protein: CAISDLTSGGDTQYF. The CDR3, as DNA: TGTGCCATCAGTGACCTGACTAGCGGGGGTGATACGCAGTATTTT.